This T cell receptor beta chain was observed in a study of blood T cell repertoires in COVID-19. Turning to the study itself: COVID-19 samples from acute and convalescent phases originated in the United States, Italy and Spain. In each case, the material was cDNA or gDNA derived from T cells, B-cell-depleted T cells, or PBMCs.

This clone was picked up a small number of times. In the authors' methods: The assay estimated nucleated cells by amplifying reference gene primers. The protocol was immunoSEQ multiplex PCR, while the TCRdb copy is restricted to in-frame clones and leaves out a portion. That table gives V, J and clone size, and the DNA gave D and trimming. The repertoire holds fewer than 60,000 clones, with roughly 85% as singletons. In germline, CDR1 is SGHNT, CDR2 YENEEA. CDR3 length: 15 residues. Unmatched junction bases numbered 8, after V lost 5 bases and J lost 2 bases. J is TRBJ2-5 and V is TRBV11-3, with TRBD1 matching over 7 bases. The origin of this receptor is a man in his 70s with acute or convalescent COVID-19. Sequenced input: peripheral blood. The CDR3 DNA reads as TGTGCCAGCAGCCCGGGGACAGACTCGCAAGAGACCCAGTACTTC. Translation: CASSPGTDSQETQYF.